These 12 T cell receptor beta chains originate from one sample sequenced in a study of early T cells in non-severe SARS-CoV-2 infection. TCRdb reanalysed the 5' RACE reads using MiXCR and keeps one entry per CDR3 protein. The sample has 50,000 to 70,000 distinct CDR3 sequences, roughly a tenth seen once. Sequenced input: whole blood. The receptor source for this set is an adult who was a healthcare worker with PCR-confirmed SARS-CoV-2 infection or an uninfected control (not recorded which).

This clonotype occurred many times. The chain joins TRBV29-1 to TRBJ2-5; the match to TRBD1 covers 7 bases. The CDR3 loop spans 12 amino acids. V gave up 5 bases and J gave up 4 bases; unmatched junction bases: 4. Germline V gives CDR1 SQVTM, CDR2 ANQGSEA. CDR3 DNA: TGCAGCGTTAGTGCAGGGGGAGAGACCCAGTACTTC. It yields the protein CSVSAGGETQYF.

This clonotype was detected only a few times. The chain links TRBV7-8 to TRBJ2-5; 7 bases line up with TRBD1. CDR3 length: 15 amino acids. From germline, CDR1 is SGHVS and CDR2 FQNEAQ. The V segment lost 3 bases and the J segment 7 bases; nucleotides outside the gene matches: 11. CDR3 in amino acids: CASSLGDSELGTQYF. The CDR3 region has the DNA TGTGCCAGCAGCTTGGGGGACAGTGAGTTAGGGACCCAGTACTTC.

This clonotype showed up many times. This rearrangement joins TRBV7-6 to TRBJ2-1; 7 bases fit TRBD2. Unmatched junction bases numbered 5, after V lost 5 bases and J lost 1 base. The CDR3 totals 15 residues. CDR1 is SGHVS, CDR2 FNYEAQ, per germline. The CDR3 here is CASSPGTTSYNEQFF. As DNA, the CDR3 is TGTGCCAGCAGCCCCGGGACTACATCCTACAATGAGCAGTTCTTC.

The chain recombines TRBV5-1 with TRBJ2-3; maybe TRBD1 (6 bases). The CDR3 runs to 15 residues. Germline CDR1 SGHRS, CDR2 YFSETQ. Trimming took 0 bases from V and 3 from J, leaving 11 bases between them. CDR3 sequence reads: CASSLGGQSTDTQYF. CDR3 DNA: TGCGCCAGCAGCTTGGGAGGACAGAGTACAGATACGCAGTATTTT. Together with reference TRBV5-1 and TRBJ2-3, the CDR3 gives the full variable domain: KAGVTQTPRYLIKTRGQQVTLSCSPISGHRSVSWYQQTPGQGLQFLFEYFSETQRNKGNFPGRFSGRQFSNSRSEMNVSTLELGDSALYLCASSLGGQSTDTQYFGPGTRLTVL.

In this sample, this clonotype turned up a few times. The rearrangement uses TRBV5-1 and TRBJ1-4; D unclear. The CDR3 is 14 amino acids. V shed 3 bases and J shed 0 bases, with 6 bases lying between them. Germline V gene lookup returns CDR1 SGHRS and CDR2 YFSETQ. The CDR3 sequence: CASSSGATNEKLFF. The CDR3 DNA reads TGCGCCAGCAGCTCAGGTGCAACTAATGAAAAACTGTTTTTT. Drawing the rest from reference TRBV5-1 and TRBJ1-4, the complete variable domain is KAGVTQTPRYLIKTRGQQVTLSCSPISGHRSVSWYQQTPGQGLQFLFEYFSETQRNKGNFPGRFSGRQFSNSRSEMNVSTLELGDSALYLCASSSGATNEKLFFGSGTQLSVL.

This clonotype has at least ten counts. The V gene is TRBV4-1, the J gene TRBJ2-7; D is possibly TRBD1 or TRBD2 (5 bases each). From germline, CDR1 is MGHRA and CDR2 YSYEKL. The length of the CDR3 is 15 residues. Trimming cost V 1 base and J 4 bases, with 14 bases left between them. The CDR3 sequence is CASSQGEGFEYEQYF. The CDR3 nucleotides are TGCGCCAGCAGCCAAGGTGAGGGGTTCGAATACGAGCAGTACTTC.

The genes are TRBV18 and TRBJ2-2, with D unclear. The length of the CDR3 is 14 residues. V was pared by 2 bases and J by 3 bases, with 7 bases between. Germline V gene lookup returns CDR1 KGHSH and CDR2 LQKENI. CDR3 DNA: TGTGCCAGCTCACCAAATCAGGACACCGGGGAGCTGTTTTTT. As protein: CASSPNQDTGELFF.

The chain carries TRBV12-3 or TRBV12-4 and TRBJ2-1; 9 nucleotides agree with TRBD2. The V segment lost 3 bases and the J segment 1 base; nucleotides outside the gene matches: 7. The CDR3 extends over 17 amino acids. The CDR3 region has the DNA TGTGCCAGCAGTTTGAGGGCTAGCGGGATATCCTACAATGAGCAGTTCTTC. Protein product: CASSLRASGISYNEQFF.

This clonotype occurred a few times. This chain joins TRBV20-1 and TRBJ2-7, with D perhaps TRBD1 or TRBD2 (5 bases each). In germline, CDR1 is DFQATT, CDR2 SNEGSKA (reference sequence). V dropped 4 bases and J dropped 0 bases, with 13 bases sitting between them. The CDR3 is 14 residues long. CDR3 region: CSAIPGTASYEQYF. The DNA for the CDR3 is TGCAGTGCTATTCCAGGGACGGCCTCCTACGAGCAGTACTTC.

With respect to this clonotype: It may be a read error: a sequence one base away is much more abundant. The chain joins TRBV3-1 to TRBJ2-7; D is ambiguous. The CDR3 spans 11 residues. Germline V gene data show CDR1 as LGHDT and CDR2 as YNNKEL (reference sequence). V was pared by 6 bases and J by 0 bases, with 3 bases between. The CDR3 coding sequence is TGTGCCAGCAGACACTCCTACGAGCAGTACTTC. It yields the protein CASRHSYEQYF.

This clonotype was counted at least ten times. The rearrangement uses TRBV2 and TRBJ2-3, with D unresolved. The CDR3 spans 16 residues. V gave up 7 bases and J gave up 0 bases, with 17 bases separating them. The germline gives CDR1 SNHLY, CDR2 FYNNEI. The CDR3 protein is CASNGIPGLSTDTQYF. The DNA for the CDR3 is TGTGCCAGCAACGGAATTCCCGGGTTAAGCACAGATACGCAGTATTTT.

This clonotype has a count of ten or more. The genes are TRBV6-2 or TRBV6-3 and TRBJ2-3, with D maybe TRBD2 (5 bases). Trimming took off 6 bases at V and 6 bases at J, with 16 bases between the two ends. The CDR3 spans 14 residues. Germline assignment: CDR1 MNHEY and CDR2 SVGEGT. The CDR3 region has the DNA TGTGCCAGCAGCCCAAATCTAGCCATCGATACGCAGTATTTT. Translating gives CASSPNLAIDTQYF.